This TCR beta chain emerged from a study of T cells in Graves' hyperthyroidism and ophthalmopathy. V was trimmed by 4 bases and J by 2 bases, leaving 8 bases between them. Per the germline V gene, CDR1 is SGHAT and CDR2 is FQDESV (reference sequence). CDR3 length: 13 residues. There were TCR beta CDR3 regions amplified from RNA transcripts. The HTBI primer set drove a first-round RT-PCR of the TCR CDR3. TCRdb reprocessed the multiplex PCR reads via MiXCR and lists one record per CDR3 protein. The sample has hundreds of thousands of distinct CDR3 sequences; about 45% are singletons. Points from the study as a whole: Most clonotypes that expanded in the thyroid above 0.001 also showed up in blood. From stable hyperthyroidism, ophthalmopathy was separated by a 13 V-J model. Median prediction lead before ophthalmopathy onset was 6.5 months with the model.

The table lists this clonotype with a count of one. As yet, its antigen is unknown. On the basis of clinical symptoms, serum thyroxine and TRAb, thyroid ultrasound and orbital computed tomography, diagnoses were made. The sequence derives from an adult man with Graves' disease, either hyperthyroidism or ophthalmopathy (not recorded which). This rearrangement joins TRBV11-1 to TRBJ2-5; D not certain. Sequencing was carried out using peripheral blood or thyroid tissue (not recorded which). CDR3 sequence: CASSSFLQETQYF. The CDR3 DNA sequence: TGTGCCAGCAGCTCCTTTTTGCAAGAGACCCAGTACTTC.